The rows below give T cell receptor beta chains drawn from one sample of a study of Graves' ophthalmopathy and Graves' hyperthyroidism. One entry per CDR3 protein, called by TCRdb with MiXCR from the multiplex PCR reads. The sample has about 420,000 distinct CDR3 sequences; under 25% are singletons. Sequences were obtained from peripheral blood. Receptors were obtained from a young woman with stable Graves' hyperthyroidism. Both conserved end residues are part of each CDR3. A D gene is named only where the DNA matches it firmly. Clone size is shown for a subset of rows, as once, few, many or a class of expanded clone.

V: TRBV6-1
size: -
D: TRBD2
J: TRBJ2-5
CDR3: CASMTSVEGETQYF
DNA: TGTGCCAGCATGACTAGCGTGGAGGGAGAGACCCAGTACTTC

V: TRBV13
size: many
D: -
J: TRBJ1-1
CDR3: CASSSRGGGGTEAFF
DNA: TGTGCCAGCAGCTCCAGGGGAGGTGGAGGCACTGAAGCTTTCTTT

V: TRBV29-1
size: many
D: TRBD1
J: TRBJ1-5
CDR3: CSVGGQGSNQPQHF
DNA: TGCAGCGTTGGGGGACAGGGAAGCAATCAGCCCCAGCATTTT

V: TRBV20-1
size: many
D: TRBD1
J: TRBJ1-6
CDR3: CSARVRQGRTYNSPLHF
DNA: TGCAGTGCTAGAGTACGACAGGGACGGACCTATAATTCACCCCTCCACTTT

V: TRBV19
size: -
D: -
J: TRBJ2-6
CDR3: CASSIGGSSGANVLTF
DNA: TGTGCCAGTAGTATAGGAGGCAGCTCTGGGGCCAACGTCCTGACTTTC

V: TRBV12-3/TRBV12-4
size: -
D: -
J: TRBJ1-2
CDR3: CASTRTNYGYTF
DNA: TGTGCCAGCACCAGGACGAACTATGGCTACACCTTC

V: TRBV6-5
size: -
D: TRBD2
J: TRBJ2-7
CDR3: CASSYGGLAADYEQYF
DNA: TGTGCCAGCAGTTACGGCGGACTAGCGGCTGACTACGAGCAGTACTTC

V: TRBV28
size: many
D: -
J: TRBJ2-5
CDR3: CASSLPGTQYF
DNA: TGTGCCAGCAGTCTCCCGGGGACCCAGTACTTC

V: TRBV19
size: many
D: TRBD1
J: TRBJ1-1
CDR3: CASVGQANTEAFF
DNA: TGTGCCAGTGTGGGACAGGCGAACACTGAAGCTTTCTTT

V: TRBV12-3/TRBV12-4
size: many
D: -
J: TRBJ1-2
CDR3: CASNARAGMTGYGYTF
DNA: TGTGCCAGCAATGCCCGGGCAGGGATGACCGGCTATGGCTACACCTTC

V: TRBV6-1
size: -
D: -
J: TRBJ1-5
CDR3: CASSPGAGANQPQHF
DNA: TGTGCCAGCAGCCCAGGGGCAGGCGCAAATCAGCCCCAGCATTTT

V: TRBV12-3/TRBV12-4
size: -
D: TRBD2
J: TRBJ2-3
CDR3: CASSPDSGRGGDTQYF
DNA: TGTGCCAGCAGCCCCGATAGCGGGAGAGGCGGAGATACGCAGTATTTT

V: TRBV20-1
size: many
D: -
J: TRBJ2-5
CDR3: CSALSRPGETQYF
DNA: TGCAGTGCCTTATCCCGGCCGGGAGAGACCCAGTACTTC

V: TRBV11-3
size: -
D: -
J: TRBJ2-5
CDR3: CASSSGPERETQYF
DNA: TGTGCCAGCAGTTCGGGACCCGAGAGGGAGACCCAGTACTTC

V: TRBV19
size: -
D: -
J: TRBJ1-1
CDR3: CASSMGGNAEAFF
DNA: TGTGCCAGTAGTATGGGGGGGAACGCTGAAGCTTTCTTT

V: TRBV25-1
size: many
D: -
J: TRBJ1-2
CDR3: CASSEWGSNYGYTF
DNA: TGTGCCAGCAGTGAATGGGGGTCTAACTATGGCTACACCTTC

V: TRBV12-3/TRBV12-4
size: many
D: TRBD1
J: TRBJ2-7
CDR3: CASRPGQGDFEQYF
DNA: TGTGCCAGCAGACCGGGACAGGGGGACTTCGAGCAGTACTTC

V: TRBV19
size: -
D: -
J: TRBJ1-1
CDR3: CATGKGTNTEAFF
DNA: TGTGCCACAGGGAAGGGGACGAACACTGAAGCTTTCTTT

V: TRBV5-5
size: many
D: TRBD1
J: TRBJ1-5
CDR3: CASSPDRPNQPQHF
DNA: TGTGCCAGCAGCCCGGACAGGCCGAATCAGCCCCAGCATTTT

V: TRBV2
size: -
D: TRBD1
J: TRBJ1-1
CDR3: CASSEAPGTGVGNTEAFF
DNA: TGTGCCAGCAGTGAAGCCCCCGGGACAGGGGTAGGGAACACTGAAGCTTTCTTT

V: TRBV15
size: many
D: TRBD1
J: TRBJ2-5
CDR3: CATSRETGGQETQYF
DNA: TGTGCCACCAGCAGAGAAACAGGGGGACAAGAGACCCAGTACTTC

V: TRBV19
size: many
D: -
J: TRBJ1-1
CDR3: CASSRRRAQGANTEAFF
DNA: TGTGCCAGTAGTCGTCGGCGGGCACAGGGTGCGAACACTGAAGCTTTCTTT

V: TRBV6-5
size: many
D: TRBD1
J: TRBJ2-2
CDR3: CASRLQGVGTGELFF
DNA: TGTGCCAGCAGGCTCCAGGGGGTCGGCACCGGGGAGCTGTTTTTT

V: TRBV3-1
size: few
D: -
J: TRBJ1-2
CDR3: CASSHGGLRDYGYTF
DNA: TGTGCCAGCAGCCATGGGGGCTTGAGGGACTATGGCTACACCTTC

V: TRBV6-5
size: many
D: TRBD1
J: TRBJ2-7
CDR3: CASRGQGVSYEQYF
DNA: TGTGCCAGCAGGGGCCAGGGGGTGTCCTACGAGCAGTACTTC

V: TRBV10-3
size: many
D: -
J: TRBJ2-7
CDR3: CAITEGASYEQYF
DNA: TGTGCCATCACCGAGGGCGCTTCCTACGAGCAGTACTTC

V: TRBV6-1
size: few
D: -
J: TRBJ1-2
CDR3: CASSRDKLGYTF
DNA: TGTGCCAGCAGTCGGGACAAGCTTGGCTACACCTTC

V: TRBV6-5
size: many
D: -
J: TRBJ2-7
CDR3: CASSYGGGLSYEQYF
DNA: TGTGCCAGCAGTTATGGCGGGGGCCTATCCTACGAGCAGTACTTC

V: TRBV2
size: many
D: -
J: TRBJ1-2
CDR3: CASSEISRAEGYTF
DNA: TGTGCCAGCAGTGAAATCTCTCGGGCGGAAGGCTACACCTTC

V: TRBV20-1
size: once
D: TRBD1
J: TRBJ2-5
CDR3: CSASQGARETQYF
DNA: TGCAGTGCTAGCCAGGGGGCGCGAGAGACCCAGTACTTC

V: TRBV7-8
size: many
D: -
J: TRBJ1-1
CDR3: CASSLARGWNTEAFF
DNA: TGTGCCAGCAGCTTAGCGAGGGGGTGGAACACTGAAGCTTTCTTT

V: TRBV5-1
size: -
D: -
J: TRBJ2-7
CDR3: CASKGGAAPYEQYF
DNA: TGCGCCAGCAAAGGAGGGGCGGCCCCCTACGAGCAGTACTTC

V: TRBV5-1
size: many
D: -
J: TRBJ2-2
CDR3: CASSFTGTPRGTGELFF
DNA: TGCGCCAGCAGCTTCACCGGGACACCCAGGGGCACCGGGGAGCTGTTTTTT

V: TRBV30
size: few
D: -
J: TRBJ1-2
CDR3: CAWRPSRNYGYTF
DNA: TGTGCCTGGAGACCCAGTCGGAACTATGGCTACACCTTC

V: TRBV6-4
size: -
D: -
J: TRBJ1-1
CDR3: CASVVQEVGCTEAFF
DNA: TGTGCCAGCGTCGTCCAGGAAGTGGGGTGCACTGAAGCTTTCTTT

V: TRBV5-1
size: many
D: -
J: TRBJ1-6
CDR3: CASSAGTEYSPLHF
DNA: TGCGCCAGCAGCGCCGGGACGGAATATTCACCCCTCCACTTT

V: TRBV5-8
size: many
D: -
J: TRBJ1-2
CDR3: CASSQWSLYGYTF
DNA: TGTGCCAGCAGCCAGTGGAGTCTCTATGGCTACACCTTC

V: TRBV2
size: few
D: TRBD1
J: TRBJ1-5
CDR3: CASLRDRGRDNQPQHF
DNA: TGTGCCAGCCTCCGGGACAGGGGCCGGGACAATCAGCCCCAGCATTTT

V: TRBV10-3
size: many
D: -
J: TRBJ2-7
CDR3: CAISTGTLSSYEQYF
DNA: TGTGCCATCAGTACCGGGACCTTAAGCTCCTACGAGCAGTACTTC

V: TRBV19
size: -
D: -
J: TRBJ1-1
CDR3: CASSMDTEAFF
DNA: TGTGCCAGTAGTATGGACACTGAAGCTTTCTTT

V: TRBV28
size: many
D: TRBD2
J: TRBJ2-2
CDR3: CASSRTSASGELFF
DNA: TGTGCCAGCAGTCGGACTAGCGCATCCGGGGAGCTGTTTTTT

V: TRBV12-3/TRBV12-4
size: many
D: -
J: TRBJ2-7
CDR3: CASSVVTGLAGSSYEQYF
DNA: TGTGCCAGCAGCGTTGTGACAGGGCTAGCGGGTAGTTCCTACGAGCAGTACTTC

V: TRBV7-2
size: -
D: TRBD2
J: TRBJ2-5
CDR3: CASSPGEALAGGETQYF
DNA: TGTGCCAGCAGCCCGGGGGAGGCGCTAGCGGGAGGAGAGACCCAGTACTTC

V: TRBV7-2
size: many
D: -
J: TRBJ1-2
CDR3: CASSRRAQTGSYTF
DNA: TGTGCCAGCAGCCGCCGGGCGCAGACGGGCTCCTACACCTTC

V: TRBV6-1
size: -
D: -
J: TRBJ2-7
CDR3: CASRPEGRPSSYEQYF
DNA: TGTGCCAGCCGCCCCGAGGGCCGCCCCAGCTCCTACGAGCAGTACTTC

V: TRBV29-1
size: many
D: -
J: TRBJ2-7
CDR3: CSVEEDPGNEQYF
DNA: TGCAGCGTTGAAGAAGACCCGGGCAACGAGCAGTACTTC

V: TRBV6-2/TRBV6-3
size: -
D: -
J: TRBJ2-7
CDR3: CASSDAISVSGEQYF
DNA: TGTGCCAGCAGTGACGCCATCTCAGTGTCGGGCGAGCAGTACTTC

V: TRBV2
size: -
D: -
J: TRBJ2-5
CDR3: CASRVDPRQETQYF
DNA: TGTGCCAGCAGAGTGGACCCACGCCAAGAGACCCAGTACTTC

V: TRBV12-3/TRBV12-4
size: -
D: -
J: TRBJ2-5
CDR3: CASSFAGIETQYF
DNA: TGTGCCAGCAGTTTCGCTGGGATAGAGACCCAGTACTTC

V: TRBV5-1
size: many
D: TRBD2
J: TRBJ2-7
CDR3: CASSLERSSGAGRNVYEQYF
DNA: TGCGCCAGCAGCTTGGAGCGGTCTAGCGGGGCGGGGAGGAATGTCTACGAGCAGTACTTC

V: TRBV6-4
size: -
D: TRBD1
J: TRBJ2-2
CDR3: CASRQGMPGELFF
DNA: TGTGCCAGCAGACAGGGGATGCCCGGGGAGCTGTTTTTT

V: TRBV19
size: -
D: -
J: TRBJ1-1
CDR3: CASLFGPNTEAFF
DNA: TGTGCCAGTCTCTTCGGACCGAACACTGAAGCTTTCTTT

V: TRBV11-2
size: once
D: -
J: TRBJ1-2
CDR3: CASSFARRGNYGYTF
DNA: TGTGCCAGCAGCTTTGCCCGGCGGGGAAACTATGGCTACACCTTC

V: TRBV28
size: many
D: TRBD1
J: TRBJ1-1
CDR3: CASSLIQGLGTEAFF
DNA: TGTGCCAGCAGTTTAATACAGGGGCTAGGCACTGAAGCTTTCTTT

V: TRBV20-1
size: many
D: -
J: TRBJ2-7
CDR3: CSAPSARTYEQYF
DNA: TGCAGTGCTCCTAGCGCGCGAACCTACGAGCAGTACTTC

V: TRBV27
size: many
D: TRBD1
J: TRBJ1-3
CDR3: CASSPRLPTGESGNTIYF
DNA: TGTGCCAGCAGTCCGCGACTTCCGACAGGGGAGTCTGGAAACACCATATATTTT

V: TRBV6-1
size: once
D: -
J: TRBJ1-1
CDR3: CASSAGRLNTEAFF
DNA: TGTGCCAGCTCGGCGGGACGTCTGAACACTGAAGCTTTCTTT

V: TRBV7-6
size: -
D: -
J: TRBJ2-7
CDR3: CASSLEGTPSREQYF
DNA: TGTGCCAGCAGCTTAGAGGGGACACCATCTCGGGAGCAGTACTTC

V: TRBV20-1
size: -
D: -
J: TRBJ1-1
CDR3: CSAVLGAEAFF
DNA: TGCAGTGCTGTGTTGGGTGCTGAAGCTTTCTTT

V: TRBV6-4
size: few
D: TRBD2
J: TRBJ2-7
CDR3: CASSSTSGRVGSYEQYF
DNA: TGTGCCAGCAGCTCGACTAGCGGGAGGGTAGGCTCCTACGAGCAGTACTTC